This T cell receptor beta chain was profiled in a study of blood T cells in healthy people across ages. Study findings and constraints: Underestimates were what the diversity estimates from one million T cells were considered to be. In older individuals, TCR beta diversity per million T cells was lower, falling roughly linearly with age. Shifts in expanded clonotypes may have been confounded by donor CMV status, which was unknown.

Note on this clonotype: Its antigen is not known.

The CDR3 loop spans 15 amino acids. Per germline, CDR1 MGHDK and CDR2 SYGVNS. Combining a sample-barcoded 5' primer with a J-beta primer mix, a second PCR ran for roughly 7 to 11 cycles. Each cDNA molecule was tagged by a template-switch adaptor that had 12 random nucleotides. One entry per CDR3 protein results from TCRdb running MiXCR on the 5' RACE reads. The sample records hundreds of thousands of distinct CDR3 sequences, roughly 50% being singletons. This clonotype originated in a man between 40 and 49 years old in good health. Sequenced material: blood. The V and J genes are TRBV25-1 and TRBJ2-4, with D possibly being TRBD2 (5 bases). TRBJ2-5 explains the end of the DNA better; the J call may be wrong. CDR3 sequence: CASSDSLGSQETQYF. The DNA for the CDR3 is TGTGCCAGCAGTGATTCTTTGGGGAGCCAAGAGACCCAGTACTTC.